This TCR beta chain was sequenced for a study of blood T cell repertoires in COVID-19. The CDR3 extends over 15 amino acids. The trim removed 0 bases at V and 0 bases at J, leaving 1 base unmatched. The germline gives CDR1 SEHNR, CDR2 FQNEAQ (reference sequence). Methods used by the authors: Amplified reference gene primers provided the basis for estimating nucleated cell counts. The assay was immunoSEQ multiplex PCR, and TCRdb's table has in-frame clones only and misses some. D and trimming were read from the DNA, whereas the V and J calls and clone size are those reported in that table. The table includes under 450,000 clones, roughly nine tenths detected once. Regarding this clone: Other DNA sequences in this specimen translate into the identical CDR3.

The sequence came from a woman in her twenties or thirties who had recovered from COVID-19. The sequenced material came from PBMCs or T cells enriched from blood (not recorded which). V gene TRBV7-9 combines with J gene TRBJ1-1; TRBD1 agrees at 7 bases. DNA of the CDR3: TGTGCCAGCAGCTTAGCGGGACAGTTGAACACTGAAGCTTTCTTT. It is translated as CASSLAGQLNTEAFF.